This is a list of T cell receptor beta chains from one sample in a study of T cell responses to AZD1222 COVID-19 vaccine. Repertoires were generated with immunoSEQ multiplex PCR, while TCRdb's copy carries only in-frame clones and drops some. This sample has around 150,000 clones; roughly 92% occur once, and the top ten carry 5%. The sequencing used peripheral blood, collected on day 0 of AZD1222 vaccination. The receptors were gathered from an adult in good health. CDR3s include the opening cysteine and the closing phenylalanine or tryptophan. D genes are given only for firm matches. Size is omitted from some rows. Given values are once, few, many or a class for expanded clones.

J: TRBJ2-1; size: -; D: TRBD2; V: TRBV15; DNA: TGTGCCACCAGCAGTAATATGGCTAGCGGGAGTTACAATGAGCAGTTCTTC; CDR3: CATSSNMASGSYNEQFF
J: TRBJ2-2; size: -; D: -; V: TRBV7-9; DNA: TGTGCCAGCAGCTCCAGGTTGGGGACCGGGGAGCTGTTTTTT; CDR3: CASSSRLGTGELFF
J: TRBJ1-3; size: -; D: TRBD1; V: TRBV6-9; DNA: TGTGCCAGCAGTTACGGGACAGGGGGAGAAAACACCATATATTTT; CDR3: CASSYGTGGENTIYF
J: TRBJ1-1; size: -; D: TRBD1; V: TRBV15; DNA: TGTGCCACCAGCAGCTGGACAGGGGGCTTTAGTGCTTTCTTT; CDR3: CATSSWTGGFSAFF
J: TRBJ1-4; size: -; D: -; V: TRBV5-4; DNA: TGTGCCAGCAGCTTTATGGCTAATGAAAAACTGTTTTTT; CDR3: CASSFMANEKLFF
J: TRBJ2-7; size: -; D: TRBD1; V: TRBV2; DNA: TGTGCCAGCTGGGACAGATCCTACGAGCAGTACTTC; CDR3: CASWDRSYEQYF
J: TRBJ2-1; size: once; D: -; V: TRBV4-1; DNA: TGCGCCAGCAGCCTGGACAACTACAATGAGCAGTTCTTC; CDR3: CASSLDNYNEQFF
J: TRBJ2-7; size: -; D: TRBD2; V: TRBV7-8; DNA: TGTGCCAGCAGCTTACTAGGACTAGCGGTCCCCACGCAGTACTTC; CDR3: CASSLLGLAVPTQYF
J: TRBJ2-3; size: -; D: -; V: TRBV29-1; DNA: TGCAGCCACCCTACTGGGGATACGCAGTATTTT; CDR3: CSHPTGDTQYF
J: TRBJ2-7; size: -; D: TRBD2; V: TRBV5-1; DNA: TGCGCCAGCAGCTTGGTCCCCGGGAGGGAGTACGAGCAGTACTTC; CDR3: CASSLVPGREYEQYF
J: TRBJ1-2; size: -; D: -; V: TRBV6-1; DNA: TGTGCCAGCAGTGAGAATTTTCGGGGAGTTACCGGGGGCTACACCTTC; CDR3: CASSENFRGVTGGYTF
J: TRBJ2-7; size: few; D: TRBD1; V: TRBV24-1; DNA: TGTGCCACCAGTGATTCTTCCCCAGGGGGCGGGATCCACGAGCAGTACTTC; CDR3: CATSDSSPGGGIHEQYF